The present T cell receptor beta chain was sequenced within a study of OX40 agonist ivuxolimab in advanced cancers. The overall study: A mean age of roughly 62 years, range roughly 23 to 85, was recorded, and approximately 85% were male. Study-wide points: The study found that CD8+ T cells averaged more expanded clones than CD4+. Low normalized T-cell clonal expansion also characterized some of the nonresponders. At 0.1 to 3.0 mg/kg and by week 6, CD4+ and CD8+ T cells in the blood had expanded clonally.

Clones were sequenced by immunoSEQ multiplex PCR, and TCRdb holds only the in-frame ones, with some missing. The table shows 80,000 or so clones, with about 86% occurring only once. Germline CDR1 is SGHTA and CDR2 is FQGNSA. The J segment lost 3 bases and the V segment lost 11 bases, leaving 4 bases of the junction unmatched. The CDR3 consists of 12 residues. For this clone: Its antigen is unknown.

Sequencing used CD4+ or CD8+ T cells sorted from blood, obtained in a trial of the OX40 agonist ivuxolimab. The clonotype was recovered from an adult with an advanced solid tumor such as melanoma, head and neck, liver or kidney cancer. This chain connects TRBV7-2 to TRBJ1-3; 7 bases line up with TRBD1. This CDR3 is CASRGFGNTIYF. CDR3 DNA sequence: TGTGCCTCCAGGGGGTTTGGAAACACCATATATTTT.